The 2 T cell receptor beta chains listed next were all sequenced from one sample in a study of OX40 agonist ivuxolimab in advanced cancers. TCRdb's copy holds only in-frame clones and misses some; the assay was immunoSEQ multiplex PCR. Here the sample spans roughly 74,000 clones, approximately 95% being singletons. This specimen consisted of CD4+ or CD8+ T cells sorted from blood, obtained in a trial of the OX40 agonist ivuxolimab. The receptors were gathered from an adult with an advanced solid tumor such as melanoma, head and neck, liver or kidney cancer.

This chain connects TRBV7-3 to TRBJ2-1, with D hard to call. The length of the CDR3 is 13 residues. The V gene's germline CDR1 is SGHTA and CDR2 FQGTGA. The germline V and J ends were trimmed by 2 bases and 6 bases, with 8 bases remaining between them. CDR3 loop: CASSLSSLNEQFF. The CDR3 DNA sequence: TGTGCCAGCAGCTTATCATCCCTCAATGAGCAGTTCTTC.

This chain joins TRBV27 and TRBJ2-1, with 8 bases lining up with TRBD2. There are 17 residues in the CDR3. Germline trimming cut 6 bases from V and 0 bases from J; bases unmatched to any gene: 10. Per the germline V gene, CDR1 is MNHEY and CDR2 is SMNVEV (reference sequence). CDR3 protein: CASSLGQREFSYNEQFF. In DNA, the CDR3 is TGTGCCAGCAGCCTTGGGCAGCGGGAGTTCTCCTACAATGAGCAGTTCTTC.